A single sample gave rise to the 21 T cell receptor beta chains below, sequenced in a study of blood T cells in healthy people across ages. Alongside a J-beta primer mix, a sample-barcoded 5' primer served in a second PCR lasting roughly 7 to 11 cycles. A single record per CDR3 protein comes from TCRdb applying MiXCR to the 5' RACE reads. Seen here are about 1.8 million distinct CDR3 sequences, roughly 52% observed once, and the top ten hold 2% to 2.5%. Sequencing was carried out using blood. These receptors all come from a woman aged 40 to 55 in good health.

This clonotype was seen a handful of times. The CDR3 loop reads CASSLVRTLPIDEQYF. For the CDR3, the DNA is TGTGCCAGCAGCTTAGTGAGGACACTGCCCATAGACGAGCAGTACTTC. This chain joins TRBV7-2 and TRBJ2-5; a weak D match, TRBD1 (5 bases). The DNA end lines up better with TRBJ2-7; the J call may be wrong. This CDR3 region has 16 residues. The germline V gene has CDR1 SGHTA and CDR2 FQGNSA.

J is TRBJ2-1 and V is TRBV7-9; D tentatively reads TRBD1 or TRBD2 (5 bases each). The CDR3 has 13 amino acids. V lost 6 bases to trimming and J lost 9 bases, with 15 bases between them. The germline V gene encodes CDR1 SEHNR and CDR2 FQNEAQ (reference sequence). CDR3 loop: CASSLQERGEQFF. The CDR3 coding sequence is TGTGCCAGCAGTTTACAGGAACGGGGTGAGCAGTTCTTC. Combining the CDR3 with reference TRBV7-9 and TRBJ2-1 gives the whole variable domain DTGVSQNPRHKITKRGQNVTFRCDPISEHNRLYWYRQTLGQGPEFLTYFQNEAQLEKSRLLSDRFSAERPKGSFSTLEIQRTEQGDSAMYLCASSLQERGEQFFGPGTRLTVL.

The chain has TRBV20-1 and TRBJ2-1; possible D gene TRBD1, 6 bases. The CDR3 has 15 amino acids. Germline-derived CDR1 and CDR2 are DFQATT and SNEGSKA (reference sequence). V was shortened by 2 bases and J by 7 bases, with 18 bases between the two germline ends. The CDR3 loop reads CSARRGGNLRNEQFF. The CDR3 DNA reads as TGCAGTGCTAGAAGAGGGGGAAATCTTCGGAATGAGCAGTTCTTC.

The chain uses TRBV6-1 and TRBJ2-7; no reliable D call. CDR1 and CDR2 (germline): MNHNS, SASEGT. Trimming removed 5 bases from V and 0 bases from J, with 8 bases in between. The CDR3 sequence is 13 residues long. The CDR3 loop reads CASSRAHSYEQYF. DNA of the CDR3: TGTGCCAGCAGTAGGGCTCACTCCTACGAGCAGTACTTC.

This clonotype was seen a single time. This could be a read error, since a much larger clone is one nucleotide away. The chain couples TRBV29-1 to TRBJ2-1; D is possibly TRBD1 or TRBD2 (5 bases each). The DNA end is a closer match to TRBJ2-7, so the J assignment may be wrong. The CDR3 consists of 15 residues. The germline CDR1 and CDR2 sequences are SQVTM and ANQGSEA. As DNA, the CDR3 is TGCAGCGCCTACGCCCCGGGACGGACCTACAATGAGCAGTACTTC. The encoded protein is CSAYAPGRTYNEQYF.

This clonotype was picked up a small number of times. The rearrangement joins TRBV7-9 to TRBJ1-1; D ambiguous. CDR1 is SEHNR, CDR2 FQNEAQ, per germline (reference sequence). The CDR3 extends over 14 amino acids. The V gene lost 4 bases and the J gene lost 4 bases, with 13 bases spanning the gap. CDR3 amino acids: CASSSRTRGTEAFF. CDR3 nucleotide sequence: TGTGCCAGCAGCTCACGGACCCGGGGCACTGAAGCTTTCTTT.

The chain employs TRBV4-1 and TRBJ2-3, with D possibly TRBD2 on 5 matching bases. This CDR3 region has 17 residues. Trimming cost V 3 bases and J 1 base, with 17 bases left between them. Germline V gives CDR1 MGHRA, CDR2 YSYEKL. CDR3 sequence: CASSQDQEASGTDTQYF. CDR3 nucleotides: TGCGCCAGCAGCCAGGACCAGGAGGCGAGCGGCACAGATACGCAGTATTTT.

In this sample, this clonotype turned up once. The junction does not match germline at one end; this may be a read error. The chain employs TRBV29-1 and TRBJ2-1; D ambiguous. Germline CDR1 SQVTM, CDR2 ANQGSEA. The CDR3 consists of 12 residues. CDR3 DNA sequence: TGCAGCGTTGTCCTAAGGTACTATGAGCAGTTATTC. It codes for CSVVLRYYEQLF.

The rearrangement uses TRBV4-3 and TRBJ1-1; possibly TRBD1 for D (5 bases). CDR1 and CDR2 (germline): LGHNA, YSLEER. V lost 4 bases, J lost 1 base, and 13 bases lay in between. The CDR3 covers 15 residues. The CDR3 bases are TGCGCCAGCAGCCGCCAGGGATGGGGGAACACTGAAGCTTTCTTT. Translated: CASSRQGWGNTEAFF.

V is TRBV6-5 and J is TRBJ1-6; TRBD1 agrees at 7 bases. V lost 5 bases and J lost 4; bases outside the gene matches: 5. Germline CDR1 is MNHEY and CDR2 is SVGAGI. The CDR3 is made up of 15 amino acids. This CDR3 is CASSTAGGYNSPLHF. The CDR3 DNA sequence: TGTGCCAGCAGTACTGCAGGGGGGTATAATTCACCCCTCCACTTT.

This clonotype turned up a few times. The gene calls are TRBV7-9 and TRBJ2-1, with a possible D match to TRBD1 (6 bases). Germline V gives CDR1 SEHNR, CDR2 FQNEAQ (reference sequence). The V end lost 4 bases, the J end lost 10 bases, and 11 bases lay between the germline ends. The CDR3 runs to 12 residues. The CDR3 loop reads CASSSTGFEQFF. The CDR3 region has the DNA TGTGCCAGCAGCTCTACAGGGTTCGAGCAGTTCTTC.

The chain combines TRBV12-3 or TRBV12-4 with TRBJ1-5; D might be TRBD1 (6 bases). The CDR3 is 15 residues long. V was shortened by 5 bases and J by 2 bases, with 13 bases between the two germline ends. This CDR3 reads CASSATGFGNQPQHF. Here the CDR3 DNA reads TGTGCCAGCAGTGCCACAGGGTTTGGCAATCAGCCCCAGCATTTT.

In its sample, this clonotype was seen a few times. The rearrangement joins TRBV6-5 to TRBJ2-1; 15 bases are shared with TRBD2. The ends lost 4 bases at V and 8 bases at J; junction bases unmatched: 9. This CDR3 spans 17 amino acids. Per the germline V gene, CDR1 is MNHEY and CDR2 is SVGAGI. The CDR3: CASSSGLAGGPVDEQFF. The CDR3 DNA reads TGTGCCAGCAGTTCCGGACTAGCGGGGGGGCCAGTCGATGAGCAGTTCTTC.

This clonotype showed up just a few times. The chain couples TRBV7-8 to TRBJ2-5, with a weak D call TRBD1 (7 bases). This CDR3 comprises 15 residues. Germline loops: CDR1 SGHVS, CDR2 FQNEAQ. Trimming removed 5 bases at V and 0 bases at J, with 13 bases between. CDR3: CASSRGTAYQETQYF. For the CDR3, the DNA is TGTGCCAGCAGCCGCGGGACAGCCTACCAAGAGACCCAGTACTTC. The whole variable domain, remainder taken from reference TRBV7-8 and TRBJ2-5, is GAGVSQSPRYKVAKRGQDVALRCDPISGHVSLFWYQQALGQGPEFLTYFQNEAQLDKSGLPSDRFFAERPEGSVSTLKIQRTQQEDSAVYLCASSRGTAYQETQYFGPGTRLLVL.

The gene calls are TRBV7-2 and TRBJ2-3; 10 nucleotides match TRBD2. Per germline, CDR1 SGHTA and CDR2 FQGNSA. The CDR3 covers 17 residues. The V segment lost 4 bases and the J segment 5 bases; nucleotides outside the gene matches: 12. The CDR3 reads CASSSRPTSGVGDTQYF. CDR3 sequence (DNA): TGTGCCAGCAGCTCGCGACCAACTAGCGGGGTCGGAGATACGCAGTATTTT.

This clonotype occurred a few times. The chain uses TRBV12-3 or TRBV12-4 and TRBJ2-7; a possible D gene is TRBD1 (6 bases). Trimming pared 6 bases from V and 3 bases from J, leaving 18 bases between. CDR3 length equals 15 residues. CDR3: CASSPRGSGIYEQYF. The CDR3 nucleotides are TGTGCCAGCAGCCCGAGGGGGTCCGGGATCTACGAGCAGTACTTC.

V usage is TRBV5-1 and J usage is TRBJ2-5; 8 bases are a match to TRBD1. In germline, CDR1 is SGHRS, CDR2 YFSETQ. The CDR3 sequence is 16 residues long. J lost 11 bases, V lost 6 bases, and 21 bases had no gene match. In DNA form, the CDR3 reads TGCGCCAGCATTAACCCCCCGGACAGGGTCGGTAATGAGCAGTACTTC. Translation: CASINPPDRVGNEQYF.

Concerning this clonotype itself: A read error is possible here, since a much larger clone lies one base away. This CDR3 is CASSLADSRSQYF. The CDR3 DNA reads as TGTGCCAGCAGCTTAGCGGACAGTCGCAGTCAGTACTTC. The chain employs TRBV7-2 and TRBJ2-4; weak D call: TRBD1 (6 bases). CDR1 SGHTA and CDR2 FQGNSA come from the germline V gene. V lost 0 bases and J 12 bases, leaving 12 bases between the germline ends. This CDR3 comprises 13 residues.

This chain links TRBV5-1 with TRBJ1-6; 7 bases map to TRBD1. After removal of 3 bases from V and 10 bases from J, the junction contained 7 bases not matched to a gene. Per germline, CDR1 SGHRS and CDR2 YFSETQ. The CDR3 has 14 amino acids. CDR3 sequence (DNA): TGCGCCAGCAGCTACCGGGACAGTTTCTCACCCCTCCACTTT. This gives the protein CASSYRDSFSPLHF.

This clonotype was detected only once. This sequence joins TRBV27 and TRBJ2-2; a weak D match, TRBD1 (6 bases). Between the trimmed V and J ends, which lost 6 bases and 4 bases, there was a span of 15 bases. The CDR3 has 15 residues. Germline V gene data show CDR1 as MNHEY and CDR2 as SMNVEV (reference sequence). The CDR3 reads CASRPQGRLTGELFF. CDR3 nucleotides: TGTGCCAGCAGGCCACAGGGCCGGCTCACCGGGGAGCTGTTTTTT.

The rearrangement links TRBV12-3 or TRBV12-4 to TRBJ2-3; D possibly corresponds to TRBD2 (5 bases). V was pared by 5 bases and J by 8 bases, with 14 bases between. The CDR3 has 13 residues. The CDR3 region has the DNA TGTGCCAGCAGTGTACTAGATCGGGCTACGCAGTATTTT. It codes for CASSVLDRATQYF.